This is a list of T cell receptor beta chains from one sample in a study of blood T cell repertoires in COVID-19. Generated by immunoSEQ multiplex PCR, the TCRdb table keeps only in-frame clones and is missing some. There are about 110,000 clones in the sample; less than 85% occur only once, and about 1.8% lies in the top ten. Sequenced material: peripheral blood. The receptors come from a woman in her 40s with acute or convalescent COVID-19. The CDR3 runs from the conserved cysteine through the conserved F or W. D genes are given only for firm matches. Size is omitted from some rows. Given values are once, few, many or a class for expanded clones.

v_call: TRBV10-2
j_call: TRBJ1-5
clone_size: -
d_call: TRBD1
cdr3_aa: CASSEGQGAVPQHF
cdr3_nt: TGCGCCAGCAGCGAGGGACAGGGGGCAGTACCCCAGCATTTT

v_call: TRBV28
j_call: TRBJ1-2
clone_size: -
d_call: TRBD1
cdr3_aa: CASITPGQGLYGYTF
cdr3_nt: TGTGCCAGCATCACACCGGGACAGGGACTCTATGGCTACACCTTC

v_call: TRBV7-2
j_call: TRBJ2-3
clone_size: -
d_call: -
cdr3_aa: CASSLYYSTDTQYF
cdr3_nt: TGTGCCAGCAGCTTATACTACAGCACAGATACGCAGTATTTT

v_call: TRBV5-4
j_call: TRBJ1-2
clone_size: -
d_call: TRBD1
cdr3_aa: CASSLDGGRGDGYTF
cdr3_nt: TGTGCCAGCAGCTTGGACGGCGGCAGGGGGGATGGCTACACCTTC

v_call: TRBV6-5
j_call: TRBJ2-7
clone_size: few
d_call: -
cdr3_aa: CASRLNPYEQYF
cdr3_nt: TGTGCCAGCAGACTGAATCCCTACGAGCAGTACTTC

v_call: TRBV19
j_call: TRBJ2-1
clone_size: -
d_call: TRBD2
cdr3_aa: CASSTRGRGADPHRWNEQFF
cdr3_nt: TGTGCCAGTAGTACCCGAGGGCGGGGGGCAGACCCCCACCGTTGGAATGAGCAGTTCTTC

v_call: TRBV11-2
j_call: TRBJ2-1
clone_size: many
d_call: -
cdr3_aa: CASSPQVASSSYNEQFF
cdr3_nt: TGTGCCAGCAGCCCCCAGGTCGCTTCGAGCTCCTACAATGAGCAGTTCTTC

v_call: TRBV29-1
j_call: TRBJ1-5
clone_size: -
d_call: TRBD1
cdr3_aa: CSAGQGDQPQHF
cdr3_nt: TGCAGCGCGGGACAGGGAGATCAGCCCCAGCATTTT

v_call: TRBV7-2
j_call: TRBJ2-5
clone_size: -
d_call: TRBD1
cdr3_aa: CASSGQGSGETQYF
cdr3_nt: TGTGCCAGCAGCGGACAGGGCTCCGGGGAGACCCAGTACTTC

v_call: TRBV19
j_call: TRBJ2-3
clone_size: -
d_call: -
cdr3_aa: CASRATGTAITDTQYF
cdr3_nt: TGTGCCAGTAGAGCTACCGGGACTGCCATCACAGATACGCAGTATTTT

v_call: TRBV4-1
j_call: TRBJ1-5
clone_size: -
d_call: TRBD1
cdr3_aa: CASSQGFVTGNNQPQHF
cdr3_nt: TGCGCCAGCAGCCAAGGATTCGTGACAGGGAACAATCAGCCCCAGCATTTT

v_call: TRBV11-1
j_call: TRBJ2-5
clone_size: -
d_call: TRBD1
cdr3_aa: CASSRDRGHETQYF
cdr3_nt: TGTGCCAGCAGCCGGGACAGGGGTCACGAGACCCAGTACTTC

v_call: TRBV5-4
j_call: TRBJ1-1
clone_size: many
d_call: -
cdr3_aa: CASTPTEGTEAFF
cdr3_nt: TGTGCCAGCACCCCCACTGAGGGCACTGAAGCTTTCTTT

v_call: TRBV6-5
j_call: TRBJ2-3
clone_size: few
d_call: -
cdr3_aa: CASNRMAGETDTQYF
cdr3_nt: TGTGCCAGCAATCGTATGGCAGGGGAGACAGATACGCAGTATTTT

v_call: TRBV5-6
j_call: TRBJ2-1
clone_size: -
d_call: -
cdr3_aa: CASSLSPGNEQFF
cdr3_nt: TGTGCCAGCAGCTTGTCCCCGGGGAATGAGCAGTTCTTC

v_call: TRBV7-2
j_call: TRBJ1-1
clone_size: -
d_call: TRBD1
cdr3_aa: CASTYTGGGTEAFF
cdr3_nt: TGTGCCAGCACGTACACAGGGGGCGGCACTGAAGCTTTCTTT

v_call: TRBV11-3
j_call: TRBJ2-1
clone_size: many
d_call: TRBD1
cdr3_aa: CASSRTGSYNEQFF
cdr3_nt: TGTGCCAGCAGTCGGACAGGGTCCTACAATGAGCAGTTCTTC

v_call: TRBV6-6
j_call: TRBJ2-7
clone_size: -
d_call: -
cdr3_aa: CASSWTPYEQYF
cdr3_nt: TGTGCCAGCAGTTGGACACCTTACGAGCAGTACTTC

v_call: TRBV12-3/TRBV12-4
j_call: TRBJ2-7
clone_size: few
d_call: -
cdr3_aa: CASTPRVEYEQYF
cdr3_nt: TGTGCCAGCACTCCCCGGGTAGAATACGAGCAGTACTTC

v_call: TRBV6-1
j_call: TRBJ2-3
clone_size: -
d_call: -
cdr3_aa: CASSDDQGTDTQYF
cdr3_nt: TGTGCCAGCAGTGACGACCAGGGAACAGATACGCAGTATTTT

v_call: TRBV6-2/TRBV6-3
j_call: TRBJ1-1
clone_size: -
d_call: -
cdr3_aa: CASSFVSGLHEAFF
cdr3_nt: TGTGCCAGCAGTTTCGTCTCCGGACTCCATGAAGCTTTCTTT

v_call: TRBV9
j_call: TRBJ2-1
clone_size: many
d_call: TRBD1
cdr3_aa: CASSREGQKDNEQFF
cdr3_nt: TGTGCCAGCAGCCGTGAGGGACAGAAGGACAATGAGCAGTTCTTC

v_call: TRBV4-1
j_call: TRBJ1-2
clone_size: once
d_call: TRBD1
cdr3_aa: CASSLLQGAGYGYTF
cdr3_nt: TGCGCCAGCAGCCTCTTACAGGGGGCTGGCTATGGCTACACCTTC

v_call: TRBV15
j_call: TRBJ2-1
clone_size: few
d_call: TRBD2
cdr3_aa: CATSSASGGSYNEQFF
cdr3_nt: TGTGCCACCAGCTCCGCAAGCGGGGGGTCTTACAATGAGCAGTTCTTC

v_call: TRBV18
j_call: TRBJ2-2
clone_size: -
d_call: -
cdr3_aa: CASSPPYPGTGELFF
cdr3_nt: TGTGCCAGCTCACCACCGTATCCGGGAACCGGGGAGCTGTTTTTT

v_call: TRBV2
j_call: TRBJ2-5
clone_size: -
d_call: TRBD1
cdr3_aa: CASSRGTGGETQYF
cdr3_nt: TGTGCCAGCAGCCGAGGGACAGGGGGAGAGACCCAGTACTTC

v_call: TRBV7-3
j_call: TRBJ2-1
clone_size: -
d_call: TRBD1
cdr3_aa: CASSLTGGSRNEQFF
cdr3_nt: TGTGCCAGCAGCTTAACAGGGGGCTCAAGGAATGAGCAGTTCTTC

v_call: TRBV6-5
j_call: TRBJ2-7
clone_size: -
d_call: -
cdr3_aa: CASKGTGTFSEQYF
cdr3_nt: TGTGCCAGTAAGGGGACCGGGACTTTTAGCGAGCAGTACTTC

v_call: TRBV6-5
j_call: TRBJ2-7
clone_size: -
d_call: TRBD2
cdr3_aa: CASKVGRAYEQYF
cdr3_nt: TGTGCCAGCAAGGTGGGGAGGGCTTACGAGCAGTACTTC

v_call: TRBV11-2
j_call: TRBJ2-1
clone_size: -
d_call: TRBD2
cdr3_aa: CASSPASRTSSYNEQFF
cdr3_nt: TGTGCCAGCAGCCCCGCCTCCCGGACTAGCTCCTACAATGAGCAGTTCTTC

v_call: TRBV6-5
j_call: TRBJ1-1
clone_size: once
d_call: TRBD1
cdr3_aa: CASSPTGGTEAFF
cdr3_nt: TGTGCCAGCAGCCCGACAGGGGGCACTGAAGCTTTCTTT

v_call: TRBV11-3
j_call: TRBJ2-1
clone_size: -
d_call: -
cdr3_aa: CASSLSAEYNEQFF
cdr3_nt: TGTGCCAGCAGCTTATCAGCGGAATACAATGAGCAGTTCTTC

v_call: TRBV30
j_call: TRBJ1-5
clone_size: many
d_call: -
cdr3_aa: CAWEDKGNQPQHF
cdr3_nt: TGTGCCTGGGAAGACAAGGGCAATCAGCCCCAGCATTTT

v_call: TRBV19
j_call: TRBJ1-6
clone_size: few
d_call: -
cdr3_aa: CASSIEGRGYNSPLHF
cdr3_nt: TGTGCCAGTAGTATAGAGGGGCGCGGATATAATTCACCCCTCCACTTT

v_call: TRBV11-2
j_call: TRBJ2-3
clone_size: few
d_call: -
cdr3_aa: CASSLVSLDTQYF
cdr3_nt: TGTGCCAGCAGCTTAGTCTCCTTAGATACGCAGTATTTT

v_call: TRBV11-3
j_call: TRBJ2-5
clone_size: few
d_call: TRBD2
cdr3_aa: CASSLGLADQETQYF
cdr3_nt: TGTGCCAGCAGCTTAGGACTAGCGGACCAAGAGACCCAGTACTTC

v_call: TRBV10-1
j_call: TRBJ1-5
clone_size: -
d_call: TRBD1
cdr3_aa: CASTRDRGSYSNQPQHF
cdr3_nt: TGCGCCAGTACCCGGGACAGGGGCTCTTATAGCAATCAGCCCCAGCATTTT

v_call: TRBV24-1
j_call: TRBJ2-5
clone_size: few
d_call: TRBD1
cdr3_aa: CATSDPGTGGVSGQETQYF
cdr3_nt: TGTGCCACCAGTGACCCCGGGACAGGGGGGGTTAGCGGACAAGAGACCCAGTACTTC

v_call: TRBV29-1
j_call: TRBJ1-4
clone_size: -
d_call: -
cdr3_aa: CSVEDPYRGNEKLFF
cdr3_nt: TGCAGCGTTGAAGACCCTTACCGGGGGAATGAAAAACTGTTTTTT

v_call: TRBV3-1/TRBV3-2
j_call: TRBJ1-6
clone_size: -
d_call: -
cdr3_aa: CASSQEYMGGLGSPLHF
cdr3_nt: TGTGCCAGCAGCCAAGAGTATATGGGGGGGCTGGGTTCACCCCTCCACTTT

v_call: TRBV12-3/TRBV12-4
j_call: TRBJ1-1
clone_size: -
d_call: -
cdr3_aa: CASSYRRNTEAFF
cdr3_nt: TGTGCCAGCAGCTACAGGAGGAACACTGAAGCTTTCTTT

v_call: TRBV7-7
j_call: TRBJ1-4
clone_size: -
d_call: -
cdr3_aa: CASSSGGGEKLFF
cdr3_nt: TGTGCCAGCAGCTCCGGGGGAGGTGAAAAACTGTTTTTT

v_call: TRBV27
j_call: TRBJ1-5
clone_size: -
d_call: TRBD1
cdr3_aa: CASSPGTGRSQPQHF
cdr3_nt: TGTGCCAGCAGTCCCGGGACAGGGAGGTCTCAGCCCCAGCATTTT

v_call: TRBV19
j_call: TRBJ2-3
clone_size: -
d_call: -
cdr3_aa: CASSMVQGVGQTDTQYF
cdr3_nt: TGTGCCAGTAGTATGGTTCAGGGTGTAGGCCAAACAGATACGCAGTATTTT

v_call: TRBV12-3/TRBV12-4
j_call: TRBJ2-3
clone_size: -
d_call: -
cdr3_aa: CASSLLDTQYF
cdr3_nt: TGTGCCAGCAGCCTCCTAGATACGCAGTATTTT

v_call: TRBV11-1
j_call: TRBJ1-6
clone_size: -
d_call: TRBD1
cdr3_aa: CASSWDRDSPLHF
cdr3_nt: TGTGCCAGCAGCTGGGACAGGGATTCACCCCTCCACTTT

v_call: TRBV5-6
j_call: TRBJ1-2
clone_size: -
d_call: -
cdr3_aa: CASSPAGRTGYGYTF
cdr3_nt: TGTGCCAGCAGCCCGGCGGGGAGGACGGGATATGGCTACACCTTC

v_call: TRBV7-7
j_call: TRBJ1-3
clone_size: -
d_call: -
cdr3_aa: CASSTGSGNTIYF
cdr3_nt: TGTGCCAGCAGCACCGGGAGTGGAAACACCATATATTTT

v_call: TRBV2
j_call: TRBJ1-2
clone_size: once
d_call: -
cdr3_aa: CASRQQGQGRDGYTF
cdr3_nt: TGTGCCAGCAGGCAGCAGGGGCAGGGAAGGGATGGCTACACCTTC

v_call: TRBV6-1
j_call: TRBJ1-1
clone_size: -
d_call: -
cdr3_aa: CASSEKQTREAFF
cdr3_nt: TGTGCCAGCAGTGAAAAACAGACCCGGGAAGCTTTCTTT

v_call: TRBV7-2
j_call: TRBJ2-1
clone_size: once
d_call: TRBD1
cdr3_aa: CASSLRTGNEQFF
cdr3_nt: TGTGCCAGCAGCTTAAGGACAGGCAATGAGCAGTTCTTC

v_call: TRBV30
j_call: TRBJ1-5
clone_size: -
d_call: -
cdr3_aa: CAWSSGGNSNQPQHF
cdr3_nt: TGTGCCTGGAGTTCCGGCGGCAATAGCAATCAGCCCCAGCATTTT

v_call: TRBV11-2
j_call: TRBJ1-3
clone_size: once
d_call: -
cdr3_aa: CASSSGGVSSGNTIYF
cdr3_nt: TGTGCCAGCAGCTCGGGCGGGGTCTCGTCTGGAAACACCATATATTTT

v_call: TRBV18
j_call: TRBJ2-7
clone_size: -
d_call: TRBD1
cdr3_aa: CASSATGEFTYEQYF
cdr3_nt: TGTGCCAGCTCAGCGACAGGGGAGTTCACCTACGAGCAGTACTTC

v_call: TRBV6-6
j_call: TRBJ2-5
clone_size: -
d_call: TRBD2
cdr3_aa: CASSRSGINSRETQYF
cdr3_nt: TGTGCCAGCAGTCGTAGCGGGATCAACTCCCGAGAGACCCAGTACTTC